One and the same sample provided the 14 T cell receptor beta chains below, sequenced in a study of cytomegalovirus exposure and HLA in healthy donors. Researchers ran the PCR with 60 Vbeta and 13 Jbeta primers. Some clones are missing from TCRdb's copy, which holds only in-frame ones; the method was immunoSEQ multiplex PCR. This table holds approximately 210,000 clones, 82% found once. The material sequenced was PBMCs. All receptors come from a man aged 40-49 years in good health and CMV-seropositive.

This clone was counted a few times. The V gene is TRBV4-1, the J gene TRBJ2-7; 7 nucleotides agree with TRBD1. Germline V gene data show CDR1 as MGHRA and CDR2 as YSYEKL. Unmatched junction bases numbered 5, after V lost 4 bases and J lost 2 bases. The CDR3 consists of 14 residues. CDR3 in amino acids: CASSPSQGAYEQYV. CDR3 sequence (DNA): TGCGCCAGCAGCCCCTCGCAGGGGGCCTACGAGCAGTACGTC.

The chain recombines TRBV16 with TRBJ2-3, with D perhaps matching TRBD2 (5 bases). CDR1 and CDR2 (germline): KGHSY, FQNENV. V lost 2 bases and J 0 bases, leaving 9 bases between the germline ends. The CDR3 length is 15 residues. CDR3 region: CASSQRDASTDTQYF. As DNA, the CDR3 is TGTGCCAGCAGCCAACGGGATGCTAGCACAGATACGCAGTATTTT.

To note about this clone: A read error may produce the germline difference seen at one junction end. This chain joins TRBV5-6 and TRBJ1-3, with 7 bases identical to TRBD1. CDR1 SGHDT and CDR2 YYEEEE come from the germline V gene. This CDR3 is built from 14 residues. CDR3 sequence reads: CASSLFKGATIANF. CDR3 DNA: TGTGCCAGCAGCTTGTTTAAGGGGGCCACAATCGCGAATTTT.

The V and J genes are TRBV6-1 and TRBJ2-5, with D possibly being TRBD1 (6 bases). The CDR3 totals 14 residues. V lost 3 bases and J 5 bases, leaving 13 bases between the germline ends. Looked up from germline, CDR1 is MNHNS and CDR2 is SASEGT. The CDR3 nucleotides are TGTGCCAGCAGTGATAACCTCAGGGGTGAGACCCAGTACTTC. This gives the protein CASSDNLRGETQYF.

This clone was picked up a small number of times. The rearrangement uses TRBV4-1 and TRBJ2-3; 7 positions agree with TRBD1. CDR1 is MGHRA, CDR2 YSYEKL, per germline. Trimming removed 5 bases from V and 1 base from J; junction bases left unmatched: 0. The CDR3 spans 13 residues. The DNA for the CDR3 is TGCGCCAGCAGCGGGACAGGCACAGATACGCAGTATTTT. Protein product: CASSGTGTDTQYF.

The J gene is TRBJ2-5, the V gene TRBV19, with 7 bases lining up with TRBD1. The CDR3 is 15 amino acids. CDR1 and CDR2 from the germline V gene are LNHDA and SQIVND (reference sequence). With 5 bases clipped from V and 0 bases from J, the junction kept 6 bases outside the gene matches. CDR3 in amino acids: CASSPGQSYQETQYF. The DNA of the CDR3 is TGTGCCAGTAGTCCGGGACAGAGCTACCAAGAGACCCAGTACTTC.

This clone was seen only once. The V gene is TRBV11-3, the J gene TRBJ2-1; the D gene is possibly TRBD1 (7 bases). The CDR3 covers 15 residues. The germline gives CDR1 SGHNT, CDR2 YENEEA. V lost 5 bases and J lost 5, with 16 bases in between. This CDR3 reads CASSLSAGTDNEQFF. The CDR3, as DNA: TGTGCCAGCAGCCTAAGTGCGGGGACAGACAATGAGCAGTTCTTC.

The chain couples TRBV9 to TRBJ2-2; D possibly corresponds to TRBD2 (6 bases). This CDR3 is 15 amino acids long. V lost 4 bases and J lost 1, with 11 bases in between. Germline lookup yields CDR1 SGDLS and CDR2 YYNGEE. CDR3 sequence: CASSTLGGNTGELFF. CDR3 nucleotides: TGTGCCAGCAGCACGCTGGGAGGGAACACCGGGGAGCTGTTTTTT.

The gene calls are TRBV2 and TRBJ1-4, with 8 nucleotides matching TRBD1. Germline lookup yields CDR1 SNHLY and CDR2 FYNNEI. CDR3 length: 16 amino acids. V gave up 6 bases and J gave up 6 bases; unmatched junction bases: 12. As DNA, the CDR3 is TGTGCCAGCAGAGACGGGACAGGAGACAACTATGAAAAACTGTTTTTT. Translating gives CASRDGTGDNYEKLFF.

The chain joins TRBV9 to TRBJ2-7; D is possibly TRBD2 (5 bases). Germline CDR1 reads SGDLS; CDR2 reads YYNGEE. Trimming removed 4 bases at V and 3 bases at J, with 11 bases between. CDR3 length equals 13 residues. The CDR3: CASSPRTGYEQYF. In nucleotides, the CDR3 is TGTGCCAGCAGCCCCCGGACTGGCTACGAGCAGTACTTC.

The rearrangement links TRBV27 to TRBJ2-7; TRBD2 matches 13 bases. Germline loops: CDR1 MNHEY, CDR2 SMNVEV (reference sequence). The V gene end was trimmed by 5 bases and the J gene end by 3 bases; junction bases not matched to a gene: 4. This CDR3 is 15 amino acids long. DNA of the CDR3: TGTGCCAGCAGTGCCGGACTAGCGGGAGTCTACGAGCAGTACTTC. Amino acids: CASSAGLAGVYEQYF.

This chain links TRBV19 with TRBJ2-5, with 7 positions matching TRBD1. The V gene's germline CDR1 is LNHDA and CDR2 SQIVND (reference sequence). The ends lost 6 bases at V and 3 bases at J; junction bases unmatched: 4. The length of the CDR3 is 13 residues. CDR3 DNA: TGTGCCAGTAGGGACAGGCATGAAGAGACCCAGTACTTC. It yields the protein CASRDRHEETQYF.

This rearrangement joins TRBV2 to TRBJ2-5; 9 bases agree with TRBD2. V dropped 3 bases and J dropped 2; count of bases not matched to a gene: 1. The V gene's germline CDR1 is SNHLY and CDR2 FYNNEI. The CDR3 spans 14 residues. The CDR3 sequence is CASSDLAGQETQYF. DNA for the CDR3: TGTGCCAGCAGTGACCTAGCGGGACAAGAGACCCAGTACTTC. Full variable domain (rest looked up from reference TRBV2 and TRBJ2-5): EPEVTQTPSHQVTQMGQEVILRCVPISNHLYFYWYRQILGQKVEFLVSFYNNEISEKSEIFDDQFSVERPDGSNFTLKIRSTKLEDSAMYFCASSDLAGQETQYFGPGTRLLVL.

The chain carries TRBV6-6 and TRBJ1-4, with D possibly being TRBD1 (5 bases). CDR1 MNHNY and CDR2 SVGAGI come from the germline V gene (reference sequence). V was shortened by 2 bases and J by 8 bases, with 15 bases between the two germline ends. The CDR3 extends over 15 amino acids. CDR3: CASSYAGGAGEKLFF. The CDR3 bases are TGTGCCAGCAGTTACGCCGGAGGGGCTGGAGAAAAACTGTTTTTT.